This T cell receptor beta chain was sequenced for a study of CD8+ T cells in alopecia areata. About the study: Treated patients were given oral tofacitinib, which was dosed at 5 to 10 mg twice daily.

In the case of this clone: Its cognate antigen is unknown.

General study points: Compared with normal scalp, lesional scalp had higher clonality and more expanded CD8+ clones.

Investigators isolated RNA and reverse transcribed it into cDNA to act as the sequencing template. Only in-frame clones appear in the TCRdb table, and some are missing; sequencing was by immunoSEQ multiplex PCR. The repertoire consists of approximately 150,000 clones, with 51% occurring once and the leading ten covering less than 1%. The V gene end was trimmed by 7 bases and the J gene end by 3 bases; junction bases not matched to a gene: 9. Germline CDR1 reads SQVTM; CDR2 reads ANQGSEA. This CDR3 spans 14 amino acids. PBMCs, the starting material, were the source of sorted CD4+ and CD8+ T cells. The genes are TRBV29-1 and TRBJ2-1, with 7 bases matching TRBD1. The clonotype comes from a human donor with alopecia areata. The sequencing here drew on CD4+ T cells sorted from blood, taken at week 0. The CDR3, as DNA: TGCAGCGCGTCCGGGGACAGAAACTACAATGAGCAGTTCTTC. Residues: CSASGDRNYNEQFF.